This T cell receptor (beta chain) was recorded in a study of identical twins. Study-level results: Excess sharing by twins proved weaker in beta out-of-frame sequences.

Healthy Caucasians alone served as donors. A template switching step contributed a universal primer site, while unique molecular identifiers were present in the cDNA. TCRdb redid the calling of the 5' RACE reads with MiXCR, one entry per CDR3 protein. The repertoire holds around 960,000 distinct CDR3 sequences, with about 12% as singletons. In regard to this clonotype: No antigen is known for it.

With 3 bases removed from V and 1 base from J, the gap between germline ends came to 11 bases. CDR1 and CDR2 from the germline V gene are KGHDR and SFDVKD. The CDR3 covers 16 residues. This sample also appeared in a second study, on yellow fever vaccine responses in identical twins.

The V gene is TRBV24-1, the J gene TRBJ2-2, with a possible D match to TRBD1 (6 bases). The specimen was PBMCs. This TCR derives from a woman aged 18-30 years in good health. CDR3 nucleotide sequence: TGTGCCACCAGTGATGCGGCCAGGGGGAACACCGGGGAGCTGTTTTTT. Translating it yields CATSDAARGNTGELFF.